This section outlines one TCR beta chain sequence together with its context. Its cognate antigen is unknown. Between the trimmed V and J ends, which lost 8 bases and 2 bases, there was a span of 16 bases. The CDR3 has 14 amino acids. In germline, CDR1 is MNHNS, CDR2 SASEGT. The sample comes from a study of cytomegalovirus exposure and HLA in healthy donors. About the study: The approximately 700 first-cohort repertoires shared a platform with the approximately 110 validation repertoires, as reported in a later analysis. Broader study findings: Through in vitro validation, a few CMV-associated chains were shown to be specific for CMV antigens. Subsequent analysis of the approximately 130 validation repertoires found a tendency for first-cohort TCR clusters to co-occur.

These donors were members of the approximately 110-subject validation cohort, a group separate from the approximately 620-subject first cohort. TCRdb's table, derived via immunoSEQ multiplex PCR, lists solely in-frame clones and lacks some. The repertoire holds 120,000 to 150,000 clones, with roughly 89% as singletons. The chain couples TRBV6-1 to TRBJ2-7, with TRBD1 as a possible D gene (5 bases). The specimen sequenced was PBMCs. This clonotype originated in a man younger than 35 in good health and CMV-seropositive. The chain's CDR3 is CASAYRRPAYEQYF. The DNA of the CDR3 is TGTGCCAGCGCCTACAGGCGGCCGGCCTACGAGCAGTACTTC.